These T cell receptor beta chains were read from a single sample in a study of T cell changes during pregnancy in multiple sclerosis. Measured with immunoSEQ multiplex PCR; TCRdb has only the in-frame clones, and not every one. The sample carries fewer than 55,000 clones, approximately 92% recorded once. The sequencing input was peripheral blood. All receptors derive from a female donor with multiple sclerosis, enrolled in a pregnancy study. Each CDR3 is given with its conserved first and last residue. D genes are given only for firm matches. Clone size is stated in some rows and not others, as once, few, many or a class when expanded.

D	V	size	J	CDR3	DNA
.	TRBV6-1	.	TRBJ1-2	CATQGVYGYTF	TGTGCCACTCAGGGTGTCTATGGCTACACCTTC
.	TRBV7-9	.	TRBJ2-7	CASSFPNSAYEQYF	TGTGCCAGCAGCTTCCCCAACAGTGCCTACGAGCAGTACTTC
TRBD1	TRBV27	once	TRBJ1-1	CASSRTGEWTEAFF	TGTGCCAGCAGTAGGACAGGGGAATGGACTGAAGCTTTCTTT
.	TRBV5-1	few	TRBJ2-1	CASSFSASVASGAGNEQFF	TGCGCCAGCAGCTTCTCGGCATCGGTAGCGTCAGGCGCGGGCAATGAGCAGTTCTTC
.	TRBV28	.	TRBJ2-3	CASSPPRRPSTDTQYF	TGTGCCAGCAGCCCTCCTCGGCGCCCTAGCACAGATACGCAGTATTTT
TRBD2	TRBV2	.	TRBJ2-2	CASSLPSGNTGELFF	TGTGCCAGCAGTCTTCCTAGCGGCAACACCGGGGAGCTGTTTTTT
TRBD2	TRBV15	.	TRBJ2-1	CATSGTGGKFF	TGTGCCACCAGCGGGACGGGGGGAAAGTTCTTC
.	TRBV18	.	TRBJ2-7	CASSPRGGAGGEQYF	TGTGCCAGCTCACCACGCGGCGGGGCAGGGGGCGAGCAGTACTTC
.	TRBV7-9	.	TRBJ2-7	CASSWSAASYEQYF	TGTGCCAGCAGCTGGTCTGCAGCCTCCTACGAGCAGTACTTC
.	TRBV5-6	.	TRBJ1-5	CASSLGSGAAQPQHF	TGTGCCAGCAGCTTGGGGTCGGGGGCGGCTCAGCCCCAGCATTTT
.	TRBV6-6	.	TRBJ2-2	CASSYSIGYTGELFF	TGTGCCAGCAGTTATTCAATAGGTTATACCGGGGAGCTGTTTTTT
.	TRBV7-2	.	TRBJ2-5	CASSLPSLETQYF	TGTGCCAGCAGCTTACCCTCGCTCGAGACCCAGTACTTC
TRBD2	TRBV6-5	.	TRBJ2-2	CASSSTSVGNGELFF	TGTGCCAGCAGTTCCACTAGCGTGGGGAACGGGGAGCTGTTTTTT
.	TRBV7-9	.	TRBJ1-5	CASSRYMGGNQPQHF	TGTGCCAGCAGCCGCTACATGGGCGGTAATCAGCCCCAGCATTTT
.	TRBV7-2	.	TRBJ2-5	CASSLMGRETQYF	TGTGCCAGCAGCTTAATGGGGAGAGAGACCCAGTACTTC